These 26 T cell receptor beta chains were all obtained from the same sample, sequenced in a study of T-cell reconstitution after alpha-beta-depleted transplantation in children. Unique molecular identifiers were incorporated into the prepared TCRbeta library. TCRdb itself ran the PCR reads through MiXCR, one entry per CDR3 protein. This table has some 500,000 distinct CDR3 sequences, 18% appearing once. This specimen was PBMCs from the stem cell graft donor, taken from the stem cell graft. These receptors were obtained from a human donor who donated a stem cell graft to a child with acute lymphoblastic leukemia.

The rearrangement uses TRBV24-1 and TRBJ2-1; D might be TRBD2 (6 bases). The CDR3 length is 14 residues. Germline assignment: CDR1 KGHDR and CDR2 SFDVKD. V was trimmed by 3 bases and J by 9 bases, leaving 14 bases between them. The chain's CDR3 is CATSDARDFSEQFF. The CDR3 DNA reads TGTGCCACCAGTGATGCTAGGGACTTTAGTGAGCAGTTCTTC.

The chain carries TRBV6-5 and TRBJ2-7; 11 bases agree with TRBD2. J was trimmed by 2 bases and V by 0 bases; bases with no gene match: 3. The length of the CDR3 is 16 residues. From germline, CDR1 is MNHEY and CDR2 SVGAGI. CDR3 nucleotides: TGTGCCAGCAGTTACTCGCTGGGACTAGCGGCCTACGAGCAGTACTTC. Amino acid sequence: CASSYSLGLAAYEQYF.

This clonotype appeared a few times. The V gene is TRBV10-3, the J gene TRBJ2-5; tentative D call: TRBD1 (6 bases). Trimming left V 7 bases short and J 0 bases short, with 12 bases between. This CDR3 has 14 amino acids. Germline V gives CDR1 ENHRY, CDR2 SYGVKD. The CDR3 loop reads CAIKGEVDQETQYF. Written as DNA, the CDR3 is TGTGCCATCAAGGGGGAAGTCGACCAAGAGACCCAGTACTTC.

This clonotype has more than one count but fewer than ten. The V and J genes are TRBV9 and TRBJ2-1; the match to TRBD1 covers 7 bases. Trimming removed 4 bases from V and 2 bases from J; junction bases left unmatched: 6. The CDR3 contains 15 residues. CDR1 SGDLS and CDR2 YYNGEE come from the germline V gene. DNA of the CDR3: TGTGCCAGCAGCTCCGGACAGGCTACCTACAATGAGCAGTTCTTC. Amino acids: CASSSGQATYNEQFF.

V and J are TRBV6-1 and TRBJ2-5, with D possibly TRBD1 on 6 matching bases. The CDR3 extends over 15 amino acids. Germline V gene data show CDR1 as MNHNS and CDR2 as SASEGT. Trimming left V 4 bases short and J 1 base short, with 13 bases between. CDR3 region: CASSGGWTAQETQYF. In DNA form, the CDR3 reads TGTGCCAGCAGTGGGGGGTGGACAGCCCAAGAGACCCAGTACTTC.

In this sample, this clonotype turned up a few times. This chain links TRBV12-3 or TRBV12-4 with TRBJ2-6; the match to TRBD2 covers 12 bases. This CDR3 contains 17 residues. Trimming at V came to 7 bases and at J to 1 base, leaving 5 bases not matched to a gene. The CDR3 DNA follows: TGTGCCAGCACCCGACTAGCGGGAGAATCTGGGGCCAACGTCCTGACTTTC. It encodes CASTRLAGESGANVLTF.

Of note for this clonotype: An end of the junction does not agree with germline; a read error may underlie this. V and J are TRBV4-2 and TRBJ2-1; D uncertain. The CDR3 extends over 15 amino acids. Germline V gene lookup returns CDR1 LGHNA and CDR2 YNFKEQ. CDR3 sequence: CASTQDLSAYNEQFF. The CDR3 DNA reads TGTGCCAGCACCCAAGATTTGTCGGCCTACAATGAGCAGTTCTTC.

In its sample, this clonotype was seen a few times. The chain combines TRBV15 with TRBJ2-7; 9 nucleotides align to TRBD2. The length of the CDR3 is 15 residues. Trimming removed 0 bases from V and 2 bases from J; junction bases left unmatched: 2. The germline V gene encodes CDR1 LNHNV and CDR2 YYDKDF (reference sequence). The CDR3: CATSRESGRTYEQYF. CDR3 DNA: TGTGCCACCAGCAGAGAAAGCGGGAGGACCTACGAGCAGTACTTC.

This chain connects TRBV7-6 to TRBJ2-3; 8 nucleotides agree with TRBD1. Germline values: CDR1 SGHVS, CDR2 FNYEAQ. The CDR3 totals 16 residues. V was clipped by 5 bases and J by 2 bases; unmatched bases: 9. The CDR3 nucleotides are TGTGCCAGCAGCCCTCGTGGACAGGGTATCACAGATACGCAGTATTTT. It is translated as CASSPRGQGITDTQYF.

This rearrangement joins TRBV6-1 to TRBJ2-2; D call uncertain. Trimming removed 3 bases at V and 2 bases at J, with 10 bases between. The CDR3 extends over 15 amino acids. Germline V gives CDR1 MNHNS, CDR2 SASEGT. The CDR3 loop is CASSDSRFNTGELFF. The DNA for the CDR3 is TGTGCCAGCAGTGATAGCAGATTTAACACCGGGGAGCTGTTTTTT.

The CDR3 loop is CASSRGTGKRTQHF. The CDR3, as DNA: TGTGCCAGCAGCCGAGGGACAGGGAAGAGGACCCAGCATTTT. The chain combines TRBV4-2 with TRBJ1-5, with TRBD1 identical over 9 bases. V gave up 4 bases and J gave up 11 bases; unmatched junction bases: 9. CDR3 length: 14 amino acids. Germline V gene lookup returns CDR1 LGHNA and CDR2 YNFKEQ.

This clonotype was counted only a few times. The CDR3 protein is CASRSLGPNTGELFF. For the CDR3, the DNA is TGTGCCAGCAGAAGTTTGGGACCGAACACCGGGGAGCTGTTTTTT. The chain employs TRBV6-1 and TRBJ2-2; the D call may be TRBD1 or TRBD2 (5 bases each). Trimming left V 6 bases short and J 0 bases short, with 11 bases between. The CDR3 loop spans 15 amino acids. Germline assignment: CDR1 MNHNS and CDR2 SASEGT.

This clonotype was counted between two and nine times. The chain carries TRBV4-1 and TRBJ2-1; 8 bases match TRBD2. This CDR3 is 17 amino acids long. Looked up from germline, CDR1 is MGHRA and CDR2 is YSYEKL. With 4 bases clipped from V and 3 bases from J, the junction kept 11 bases outside the gene matches. This CDR3 reads CASSPGRAKALYNEQFF. The CDR3 DNA is TGCGCCAGCAGCCCCGGGAGGGCGAAGGCTCTCTACAATGAGCAGTTCTTC.

The V call is TRBV5-6, the J call TRBJ2-7, with TRBD1 matching 9 bases. After removal of 0 bases from V and 4 bases from J, the junction contained 5 bases not matched to a gene. The germline V gene has CDR1 SGHDT and CDR2 YYEEEE. The CDR3 is 15 residues long. The CDR3: CASSLVDRGEYEQYF. The DNA of the CDR3 is TGTGCCAGCAGCTTGGTCGACAGGGGGGAGTACGAGCAGTACTTC.

The chain has TRBV24-1 and TRBJ2-7, with 9 bases lining up with TRBD1. The CDR3 is 14 residues long. Trimming took 3 bases from V and 6 from J; bases not matched to a gene: 5. Germline values: CDR1 KGHDR, CDR2 SFDVKD. CDR3 sequence reads: CATSDRDRVTEQYF. The CDR3 DNA reads TGTGCCACCAGTGATCGGGACAGGGTCACCGAGCAGTACTTC.

This clonotype was seen a few times. CDR3 region: CASSFRTGLDEKLFF. The CDR3 bases are TGCGCCAGCAGCTTCCGGACAGGGTTGGATGAAAAACTGTTTTTT. The gene calls are TRBV5-1 and TRBJ1-4, with TRBD1 matching over 8 bases. This CDR3 region has 15 residues. Looked up from germline, CDR1 is SGHRS and CDR2 is YFSETQ. Germline trimming cut 2 bases from V and 6 bases from J; bases unmatched to any gene: 6.

This chain uses TRBV11-1 with TRBJ2-2; TRBD1 aligns across 7 bases. Germline loops: CDR1 SGHAT, CDR2 FQDESV (reference sequence). This CDR3 spans 19 amino acids. V shed 0 bases and J 2 bases; nucleotides not matched to a gene: 12. The chain's CDR3 is CASSLASIRAGGNTGELFF. The DNA of the CDR3 is TGTGCCAGCAGCTTAGCCTCTATACGTGCAGGGGGAAACACCGGGGAGCTGTTTTTT.

This clonotype appeared a few times. CDR3 protein: CASSLGPSGANVLTF. The CDR3 DNA reads as TGTGCCAGCAGTTTAGGGCCTTCTGGGGCCAACGTCCTGACTTTC. The chain combines TRBV27 with TRBJ2-6; no clear D gene. The CDR3 consists of 15 residues. Germline CDR1 MNHEY, CDR2 SMNVEV (reference sequence). The V gene lost 2 bases and the J gene lost 1 base, with 6 bases spanning the gap.

This clonotype was picked up a small number of times. As DNA, the CDR3 is TGCGCCAGCAGCTTGGACGCTAGCGGCCCCTACGAGCAGTACTTC. Translated: CASSLDASGPYEQYF. The J gene is TRBJ2-7, the V gene TRBV5-1; 7 nucleotides line up with TRBD2. J was trimmed by 2 bases and V by 0 bases; bases with no gene match: 5. The germline CDR1 and CDR2 sequences are SGHRS and YFSETQ. The length of the CDR3 is 15 residues.

This clonotype was observed a handful of times. The rearrangement uses TRBV29-1 and TRBJ2-7; 8 nucleotides match TRBD1. Germline lookup yields CDR1 SQVTM and CDR2 ANQGSEA. The CDR3 extends over 14 amino acids. The V and J ends lost 4 bases and 0 bases, in that order; junction bases with no gene match: 5. The DNA of the CDR3 is TGCAGCGTTGGTGGGGACAGGTTCTCCTACGAGCAGTACTTC. It translates to CSVGGDRFSYEQYF.

The sample holds one count of this clonotype. The rearrangement links TRBV19 to TRBJ2-7, with D uncertain. This CDR3 is built from 12 residues. V was clipped by 2 bases and J by 6 bases, with 8 bases between them. In germline, CDR1 is LNHDA, CDR2 SQIVND (reference sequence). The CDR3 loop reads CASSISDAEQYF. CDR3 DNA sequence: TGTGCCAGTAGTATATCGGATGCCGAGCAGTACTTC.

Many counts were recorded for this clonotype. The chain couples TRBV9 to TRBJ2-2, with 10 bases identical to TRBD2. CDR3 length: 15 amino acids. V lost 4 bases and J lost 4; bases outside the gene matches: 4. Germline V CDR1 and CDR2: SGDLS, YYNGEE. The CDR3 protein is CASSRGLASTGELFF. The CDR3 DNA follows: TGTGCCAGCAGCCGGGGACTAGCGAGCACCGGGGAGCTGTTTTTT.

The V and J genes are TRBV20-1 and TRBJ2-7, with 9 bases fitting TRBD1. The length of the CDR3 is 14 residues. Germline loops: CDR1 DFQATT, CDR2 SNEGSKA (reference sequence). J was trimmed by 0 bases and V by 6 bases; bases with no gene match: 6. In nucleotides, the CDR3 is TGCAGTGCGCCTACAGGGGGCCTCTCCTACGAGCAGTACTTC. It codes for CSAPTGGLSYEQYF.

The V call is TRBV27, the J call TRBJ2-3; 7 bases line up with TRBD1. V shed 6 bases, J shed 4 bases, and the junction held 4 bases outside the gene matches. Germline V gene data show CDR1 as MNHEY and CDR2 as SMNVEV (reference sequence). The CDR3 runs 13 residues. CDR3 sequence reads: CASRTGISDTQYF. CDR3 in DNA: TGTGCCAGCAGGACAGGGATATCAGATACGCAGTATTTT.

The gene calls are TRBV20-1 and TRBJ2-1; D is unclear. V dropped 2 bases and J dropped 0 bases, with 8 bases sitting between them. From germline, CDR1 is DFQATT and CDR2 SNEGSKA (reference sequence). The length of the CDR3 is 14 residues. CDR3: CSARPDTSYNEQFF. CDR3 coding DNA: TGCAGTGCTAGACCCGATACCTCCTACAATGAGCAGTTCTTC.

In its sample, this clonotype was seen a few times. V usage is TRBV6-5 and J usage is TRBJ1-1; D is possibly TRBD1 (5 bases). Looked up from germline, CDR1 is MNHEY and CDR2 is SVGAGI. Trimming removed 4 bases from V and 11 bases from J, with 11 bases in between. The CDR3 length is 11 residues. The CDR3 sequence: CASSWGRAAFF. The CDR3 DNA sequence: TGTGCCAGCAGTTGGGGCAGGGCGGCTTTCTTT.